These 21 T cell receptor beta chains originate from one sample sequenced in a study of OX40 agonist ivuxolimab in advanced cancers. Generated by immunoSEQ multiplex PCR, the TCRdb table keeps only in-frame clones and is missing some. Found here are about 8,000 clones, about 90% of them singletons; the top ten hold 4% to 5.5%. Material: CD4+ or CD8+ T cells sorted from blood, obtained in a trial of the OX40 agonist ivuxolimab. The receptors stem from an adult with an advanced solid tumor such as melanoma, head and neck, liver or kidney cancer.

CDR3 DNA: TGTGCCAGCGGCGAGCCGGGGCAGGGCTCCGGCAATGAGCAGTTCTTC. It specifies CASGEPGQGSGNEQFF. The genes are TRBV5-6 and TRBJ2-1, with D perhaps given as TRBD1 or TRBD2 (5 bases each). Germline-derived CDR1 and CDR2 are SGHDT and YYEEEE. The ends were cut back, 7 bases at V and 6 bases at J, with 23 bases in the middle. The CDR3 totals 16 residues.

This chain joins TRBV11-3 and TRBJ2-5, with 8 bases aligning to TRBD2. Trimming at V came to 5 bases and at J to 5 bases, leaving 16 bases not matched to a gene. Germline assignment: CDR1 SGHNT and CDR2 YENEEA. The CDR3 is 17 residues long. CDR3 DNA sequence: TGTGCCAGCAGCCCTGGAACTAGCGGAAGGGCTGGGGAGACCCAGTACTTC. Translating it yields CASSPGTSGRAGETQYF. Combining the CDR3 with reference TRBV11-3 and TRBJ2-5 gives the whole variable domain EAGVVQSPRYKIIEKKQPVAFWCNPISGHNTLYWYLQNLGQGPELLIRYENEEAVDDSQLPKDRFSAERLKGVDSTLKIQPAELGDSAVYLCASSPGTSGRAGETQYFGPGTRLLVL.

The genes are TRBV27 and TRBJ2-7; 14 nucleotides line up with TRBD2. CDR3 length: 18 residues. Trimming cost V 7 bases and J 2 bases; bases outside gene matches: 13. Germline V gene sequence: CDR1 MNHEY, CDR2 SMNVEV (reference sequence). CDR3 in DNA: TGTGCCAGCACCGTGAAAGGACTAGCGGGAGGAATACCCTACGAGCAGTACTTC. Its translation is CASTVKGLAGGIPYEQYF.

The chain combines TRBV18 with TRBJ2-5; D not certain. From germline, CDR1 is KGHSH and CDR2 LQKENI. This CDR3 has 14 residues. V lost 1 base, J lost 4 bases, and 10 bases lay in between. Written as DNA, the CDR3 is TGTGCCAGCTCACCACGTAATAGCATAGAGACCCAGTACTTC. Residues: CASSPRNSIETQYF. Supplemented by reference TRBV18 and TRBJ2-5, the full variable domain reads NAGVMQNPRHLVRRRGQEARLRCSPMKGHSHVYWYRQLPEEGLKFMVYLQKENIIDESGMPKERFSAEFPKEGPSILRIQQVVRGDSAAYFCASSPRNSIETQYFGPGTRLLVL.

The V gene is TRBV5-1, the J gene TRBJ1-2, with D maybe TRBD1 (5 bases). This CDR3 contains 15 residues. The germline V gene has CDR1 SGHRS and CDR2 YFSETQ. The V end was cut by 0 bases, the J end by 8 bases, with 17 bases between. CDR3 loop: CASSLAGSGRGGYTF. The DNA for the CDR3 is TGCGCCAGCAGCTTGGCCGGGTCCGGAAGGGGAGGCTACACCTTC.

DNA of the CDR3: TGTGCCAGCAGCCTCCGGACTAGCGTATACTCCTACAATGAGCAGTTCTTC. Translated, it gives CASSLRTSVYSYNEQFF. The rearrangement uses TRBV7-9 and TRBJ2-1; the match to TRBD2 covers 9 bases. The J segment lost 0 bases and the V segment lost 5 bases, leaving 8 bases of the junction unmatched. Looked up from germline, CDR1 is SEHNR and CDR2 is FQNEAQ (reference sequence). This CDR3 is 17 amino acids long.

The chain carries TRBV2 and TRBJ2-5; 7 bases agree with TRBD2. V lost 6 bases, J lost 10 bases, and 5 bases stayed unmatched. CDR1 and CDR2 from the germline V gene are SNHLY and FYNNEI. This CDR3 contains 11 residues. The CDR3, as DNA: TGTGCCAGCAGGGACCGGGGGGACCAGTACTTC. Translated, it gives CASRDRGDQYF.

The J gene is TRBJ1-2, the V gene TRBV20-1; D is unclear. CDR3 length: 11 amino acids. V was trimmed by 3 bases and J by 14 bases, leaving 16 bases between them. Germline V gives CDR1 DFQATT, CDR2 SNEGSKA (reference sequence). In nucleotides, the CDR3 is TGCAGTGCTAGGGCCCAGGAGGTTATAACCTTC. Its translation is CSARAQEVITF.

V and J are TRBV5-1 and TRBJ1-1; D call uncertain. V lost 0 bases, J lost 0 bases, and 6 bases lay in between. CDR3 size: 14 residues. Per germline, CDR1 SGHRS and CDR2 YFSETQ. CDR3 region: CASSLDGVNTEAFF. The CDR3 DNA is TGCGCCAGCAGCTTGGATGGAGTGAACACTGAAGCTTTCTTT.

The J gene is TRBJ2-7, the V gene TRBV5-4, with D perhaps TRBD1 or TRBD2 (5 bases each). V dropped 6 bases and J dropped 7 bases, with 26 bases sitting between them. The CDR3 covers 16 residues. Germline V lookup: CDR1 SGHNT, CDR2 YYREEE (reference sequence). The chain's CDR3 is CASTLGRGAPPWEQYF. The CDR3 DNA reads as TGTGCCAGCACCCTTGGTCGAGGGGCCCCCCCTTGGGAGCAGTACTTC. Together with reference TRBV5-4 and TRBJ2-7, the CDR3 gives the full variable domain: ETGVTQSPTHLIKTRGQQVTLRCSSQSGHNTVSWYQQALGQGPQFIFQYYREEENGRGNFPPRFSGLQFPNYSSELNVNALELDDSALYLCASTLGRGAPPWEQYFGPGTRLTVT.

In DNA form, the CDR3 reads TGTGCCAGCAGCTTTGGACAGATTCGCACAGATACGCAGTATTTT. Translating it yields CASSFGQIRTDTQYF. V gene TRBV5-8 combines with J gene TRBJ2-3; D may be TRBD1 (6 bases). CDR1 and CDR2 (germline): SGHTS, YDEGEE. V was cut by 2 bases and J by 1 base, with 11 bases left in between. CDR3 length equals 15 residues.

V usage is TRBV15 and J usage is TRBJ1-5; possible D gene TRBD1, 5 bases. Germline V gives CDR1 LNHNV, CDR2 YYDKDF (reference sequence). The V end lost 6 bases, the J end lost 4 bases, and 13 bases lay between the germline ends. The CDR3 totals 14 residues. The CDR3, as DNA: TGTGCCACCAGGAGGAGACAGATTAATCAGCCCCAGCATTTT. Protein: CATRRRQINQPQHF.

The chain joins TRBV5-6 to TRBJ1-4; D possibly corresponds to TRBD1 (5 bases). The CDR3 spans 15 residues. Trimming shortened V by 3 bases and J by 5 bases, and 14 bases separated the two germline ends. The germline CDR1 and CDR2 sequences are SGHDT and YYEEEE. CDR3 amino acids: CASSSWDGVNEKLFF. In DNA form, the CDR3 reads TGTGCCAGCAGCTCATGGGACGGAGTAAATGAAAAACTGTTTTTT.

V is TRBV27 and J is TRBJ2-5, with TRBD1 identical over 8 bases. Looked up from germline, CDR1 is MNHEY and CDR2 is SMNVEV (reference sequence). The CDR3 extends over 15 amino acids. V trimming: 5 bases; J trimming: 5 bases; junction bases outside the gene matches: 10. Here the CDR3 reads CASSIRTGRSETQYF. Here the CDR3 DNA reads TGTGCCAGCAGTATAAGGACAGGGAGGTCGGAGACCCAGTACTTC.

J is TRBJ1-1 and V is TRBV7-3, with no clear D. Per the germline V gene, CDR1 is SGHTA and CDR2 is FQGTGA. There are 11 residues in the CDR3. V shed 1 base and J shed 9 bases, with 6 bases lying between them. The CDR3 is CASSLKEQAFF. The CDR3 nucleotides read TGTGCCAGCAGCTTAAAGGAGCAAGCTTTCTTT.

The rearrangement links TRBV6-5 to TRBJ2-1; TRBD2 agrees at 12 bases. The CDR3 covers 15 residues. CDR1 and CDR2 from the germline V gene are MNHEY and SVGAGI. V lost 4 bases and J lost 6; bases outside the gene matches: 4. CDR3 sequence reads: CASSSLLAGGNEQFF. CDR3 nucleotide sequence: TGTGCCAGCAGTTCCTTACTAGCGGGAGGCAATGAGCAGTTCTTC.

The chain joins TRBV19 to TRBJ1-3; the D gene is possibly TRBD1 (5 bases). Trimming removed 3 bases at V and 2 bases at J, with 8 bases between. Germline V gives CDR1 LNHDA, CDR2 SQIVND (reference sequence). The length of the CDR3 is 14 residues. CDR3 nucleotide sequence: TGTGCCAGTAGTATCTTGGGACCTGGAAACACCATATATTTT. This gives the protein CASSILGPGNTIYF.

The chain employs TRBV5-1 and TRBJ2-3, with D tentatively TRBD2 (6 bases). Trimming shortened V by 6 bases and J by 1 base, and 18 bases separated the two germline ends. This CDR3 is built from 16 residues. Per the germline V gene, CDR1 is SGHRS and CDR2 is YFSETQ. CDR3 amino acids: CASIFGEASGTDTQYF. The CDR3 nucleotides read TGCGCCAGCATCTTCGGGGAGGCTTCAGGCACAGATACGCAGTATTTT.

To note about this clone: One end of the junction does not line up with germline, which may come from a read error. The V and J genes are TRBV5-4 and TRBJ2-5, with TRBD2 matching over 10 bases. Germline CDR1 and CDR2: SGHNT and YYREEE (reference sequence). This CDR3 is built from 18 residues. CDR3 protein: CASSSVGGLAPTQGTQYF. The CDR3 DNA sequence: TGTGCCAGCAGCTCCGTAGGGGGACTAGCGCCTACCCAAGGGACCCAGTACTTC. The full variable domain, its missing parts supplied by reference TRBV5-4 and TRBJ2-5, is ETGVTQSPTHLIKTRGQQVTLRCSSQSGHNTVSWYQQALGQGPQFIFQYYREEENGRGNFPPRFSGLQFPNYSSELNVNALELDDSALYLCASSSVGGLAPTQGTQYFGPGTRLLVL.

This rearrangement joins TRBV7-8 to TRBJ1-5; TRBD1 matches 10 bases. CDR1 and CDR2 from the germline V gene are SGHVS and FQNEAQ. The CDR3 is made up of 17 amino acids. V dropped 1 base and J dropped 7; count of bases not matched to a gene: 10. This CDR3 is CASSLVGDRGFNQPQHF. CDR3 nucleotide sequence: TGTGCCAGCAGCTTAGTGGGGGACAGGGGCTTCAACCAGCCCCAGCATTTT.

The chain couples TRBV5-5 to TRBJ2-1; D possibly corresponds to TRBD2 (6 bases). Per the germline V gene, CDR1 is SGHKS and CDR2 is YYEKEE (reference sequence). The V and J ends lost 2 bases and 10 bases respectively, with 16 bases between them. The CDR3 length is 14 residues. The CDR3 coding sequence is TGTGCCAGCAGCTTAAGGTGGGGGGTCAACGAGCAGTTCTTC. It encodes CASSLRWGVNEQFF.